This T cell receptor (beta chain) emerged from a study of cytomegalovirus exposure and HLA in healthy donors. Whole-study findings and limits: When a later analysis compared HLA-associated TCR beta chains with equally common others, the HLA-associated chains turned out to be more clonally expanded and to have lower generation probabilities. Roughly uniform depth of sequencing across donors was assumed in presence/absence analyses. TCR beta sequences reportedly predicted most subjects' HLA-A and HLA-B alleles accurately. As immune exposure information, only CMV serostatus was available.

In the case of this clone: Its antigen is still unknown.

The primer mix had 60 Vbeta and 13 Jbeta primers. Sequencing used immunoSEQ multiplex PCR; TCRdb keeps in-frame clones, though not all of them. The sample has around 70,000 clones, about 81% seen once. This CDR3 region has 14 residues. V dropped 0 bases and J dropped 3 bases, with 9 bases sitting between them. CDR1 and CDR2 from the germline V gene are SGHRS and YFSETQ. The rearrangement joins TRBV5-1 to TRBJ1-1, with D possibly being TRBD1 (5 bases). Sequencing input: PBMCs. This sequence was found in a human donor in good health. The CDR3 sequence is CASSLAGFHTEAFF. CDR3 DNA: TGCGCCAGCAGCTTGGCAGGGTTTCACACTGAAGCTTTCTTT.